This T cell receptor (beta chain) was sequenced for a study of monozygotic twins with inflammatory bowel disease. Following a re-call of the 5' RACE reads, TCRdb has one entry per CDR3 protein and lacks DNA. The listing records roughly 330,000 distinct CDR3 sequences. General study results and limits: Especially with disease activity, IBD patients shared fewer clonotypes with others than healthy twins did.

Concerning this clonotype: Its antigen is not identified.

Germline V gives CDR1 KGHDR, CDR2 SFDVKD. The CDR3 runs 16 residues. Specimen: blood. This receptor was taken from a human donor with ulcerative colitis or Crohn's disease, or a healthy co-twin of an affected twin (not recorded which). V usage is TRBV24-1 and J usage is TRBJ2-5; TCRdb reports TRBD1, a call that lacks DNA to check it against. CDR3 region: CATSVTDRAMRETQYF.